This entry features one T cell receptor (beta chain) sequence. This sample is part of a study of blood T cell repertoires in COVID-19. Looking at the study overall: COVID-19 samples collected from the United States, Italy and Spain covered acute and convalescent phases. PBMCs, B-cell-depleted T cells, or T cells provided the cDNA or gDNA that made up the material.

Some clones are missing from TCRdb's copy, which holds only in-frame ones; the method was immunoSEQ multiplex PCR. The data hold about 280,000 clones, with 87% observed a single time. The CDR3 runs to 15 residues. With 7 bases removed from V and 0 bases from J, the gap between germline ends came to 11 bases. The germline gives CDR1 SGDLS, CDR2 YYNGEE. The chain is built from TRBV9 and TRBJ2-6; a weak D match, TRBD2 (5 bases). This clonotype was obtained from a woman in her forties who had recovered from COVID-19. The sequenced material came from PBMCs or T cells enriched from blood (not recorded which). CDR3 nucleotide sequence: TGTGCCAGCCAGCCGGGAACCTCTGGGGCCAACGTCCTGACTTTC. Translating it yields CASQPGTSGANVLTF.